This T cell receptor (beta chain) came from a study of blood T cell repertoires in COVID-19. At the level of the study: Italy, Spain and the United States were the sources of the convalescent and acute COVID-19 samples. PBMCs, B-cell-depleted T cells, or T cells provided the cDNA or gDNA that made up the material.

This clone was recorded a few times. There are 15 residues in the CDR3. J gave up 4 bases and V 4 bases, and 5 bases lay outside the gene matches. The germline V gene encodes CDR1 KGHDR and CDR2 SFDVKD. Under the authors' procedure: Nucleated cell counts were estimated from reference gene primer amplification. The table came from immunoSEQ multiplex PCR; TCRdb's copy has only in-frame clones and leaves some out. V and J calls and clone size are as listed in that table; D and trimming were resolved from the DNA. Among under 65,000 clones listed, 80% to 90% were seen once. The sample was peripheral blood. The chain uses TRBV24-1 and TRBJ1-4, with TRBD1 matching 7 bases. This TCR came from a man aged 60 to 69 with acute or convalescent COVID-19. The CDR3: CATSDAGQLNEKLFF. The CDR3 coding sequence is TGTGCCACCAGTGACGCGGGACAGCTTAATGAAAAACTGTTTTTT.